This T cell receptor beta chain derives from a study of vaccination and CD4 T cells after COVID-19. Cultured CD4+ T cells had their DNA profiled by the Oncomine TCR Beta short-read assay. MiXCR, applied by TCRdb to the PCR reads, yields one record per CDR3 protein. The table records 10,000 to 15,000 distinct CDR3 sequences, around three fifths of them present only once. Treatment denoted: roughly nine-day PBMC culture with coronavirus spike peptide pools or control peptides (ViraFEST assay). About this clonotype itself: Its antigen remains unidentified.

V lost 6 bases, J lost 3 bases, and 14 bases lay in between. This CDR3 spans 14 amino acids. Sequenced material: CD4+ T cells from blood, cultured in vitro. The J gene is TRBJ1-2, the V gene TRBV12-3 or TRBV12-4, with a possible D match to TRBD1 (6 bases). The TCR comes from a human donor who had recovered from COVID-19. The DNA of the CDR3 is TGTGCCAGCAGACCCCTGGGGGGCGACTATGGCTACACCTTC. Protein product: CASRPLGGDYGYTF.